One and the same sample provided the 25 T cell receptor beta chains below, sequenced in a study of radiation and T cells in renal cell carcinoma. Regarding time point: blood 4 weeks post-SBRT, at nephrectomy. As to treatment: 15 Gy SBRT to primary tumor, nephrectomy 4 weeks later. Assay used: immunoSEQ multiplex PCR; TCRdb lists only in-frame clones, some missing. Here the sample spans around 64,000 clones, approximately 80% being singletons. Source: blood, taken from a patient whose treatment included radiotherapy and nephrectomy. The receptor set was obtained from a man in his 60s with renal cell carcinoma.

A single count supports this clone. The chain carries TRBV7-2 and TRBJ1-2, with 11 bases fitting TRBD1. V shed 5 bases, J shed 0 bases, and the junction held 5 bases outside the gene matches. Germline V lookup: CDR1 SGHTA, CDR2 FQGNSA. This CDR3 spans 16 amino acids. The CDR3 bases are TGTGCCAGCAGCCCGTGGGGACAGGGGGCTAACTATGGCTACACCTTC. This codes for CASSPWGQGANYGYTF. Full variable domain (missing parts from reference TRBV7-2 and TRBJ1-2): GAGVSQSPSNKVTEKGKDVELRCDPISGHTALYWYRQSLGQGLEFLIYFQGNSAPDKSGLPSDRFSAERTGGSVSTLTIQRTQQEDSAVYLCASSPWGQGANYGYTFGSGTRLTVV.

The chain joins TRBV11-3 to TRBJ2-3; D is unclear. The CDR3 runs to 15 residues. In germline, CDR1 is SGHNT, CDR2 YENEEA. Trimming removed 7 bases at V and 6 bases at J, with 20 bases between. CDR3 DNA: TGTGCCAGCATCCGAGCCCCCGACTTGGCCGATACGCAGTATTTT. This sequence encodes CASIRAPDLADTQYF. The whole variable domain, filled in from reference TRBV11-3 and TRBJ2-3, reads EAGVVQSPRYKIIEKKQPVAFWCNPISGHNTLYWYLQNLGQGPELLIRYENEEAVDDSQLPKDRFSAERLKGVDSTLKIQPAELGDSAVYLCASIRAPDLADTQYFGPGTRLTVL.

The rearrangement links TRBV25-1 to TRBJ1-1; D ambiguous. The CDR3 covers 13 residues. Per the germline V gene, CDR1 is MGHDK and CDR2 is SYGVNS. The V end lost 5 bases, the J end lost 1 base, and 8 bases lay between the germline ends. The CDR3 spells CASSSTTNTEAFF. Written as DNA, the CDR3 is TGTGCCAGCAGTTCCACAACGAACACTGAAGCTTTCTTT.

The chain has TRBV30 and TRBJ1-2; the D is unclear. Germline lookup yields CDR1 GTSNPN and CDR2 SVGIG (reference sequence). This CDR3 contains 11 residues. V shed 5 bases and J shed 3 bases, with 7 bases lying between them. As DNA, the CDR3 is TGTGCCTGGGCGTGGGACTATGGCTACACCTTC. Translated, it gives CAWAWDYGYTF.

The rearrangement links TRBV7-9 to TRBJ2-7; 7 bases line up with TRBD1. CDR1 SEHNR and CDR2 FQNEAQ come from the germline V gene (reference sequence). J was trimmed by 1 base and V by 7 bases; bases with no gene match: 10. This CDR3 comprises 15 residues. The CDR3 is CASNPYGQESYEQYF. The CDR3 nucleotides are TGTGCCAGCAACCCTTACGGACAGGAATCCTACGAGCAGTACTTC.

The chain carries TRBV28 and TRBJ1-2; 7 nucleotides line up with TRBD1. V shed 6 bases and J 7 bases; nucleotides not matched to a gene: 5. CDR3 length equals 12 residues. The germline V gene encodes CDR1 MDHEN and CDR2 SYDVKM. As DNA, the CDR3 is TGTGCCAGCAGCGACAGGGTCAGTGGCTACACCTTC. Translated: CASSDRVSGYTF.

The V gene is TRBV7-8, the J gene TRBJ2-3, with D possibly being TRBD2 (6 bases). V gave up 11 bases and J gave up 5 bases, with 17 bases separating them. CDR3 length equals 13 residues. The germline CDR1 and CDR2 sequences are SGHVS and FQNEAQ. CDR3 region: CALRAAGEDTQYF. As DNA, the CDR3 is TGTGCCCTACGGGCAGCGGGTGAAGATACGCAGTATTTT.

The rearrangement joins TRBV15 to TRBJ1-6; the D gene is possibly TRBD1 (6 bases). Germline loops: CDR1 LNHNV, CDR2 YYDKDF (reference sequence). Deletions cut 3 bases from V and 10 bases from J, with 10 bases between. The CDR3 covers 13 residues. The CDR3 here is CATSRGQSSPLHF. The CDR3 nucleotides are TGTGCCACCAGCAGGGGACAATCCTCACCCCTCCACTTT.

V gene TRBV30 combines with J gene TRBJ1-6; no clear D gene. The V gene lost 4 bases and the J gene lost 7 bases, with 11 bases spanning the gap. The CDR3 is made up of 13 amino acids. The V gene's germline CDR1 is GTSNPN and CDR2 SVGIG (reference sequence). CDR3 residues: CAWMLGLNSPLHF. The CDR3 bases are TGTGCCTGGATGTTGGGTTTGAATTCACCCCTCCACTTT.

DNA for the CDR3: TGTGCCATCAGCCGAGGACAGACTTCCTACGAGCAGTACGTC. As protein: CAISRGQTSYEQYV. This chain links TRBV10-3 with TRBJ2-7; weak D call: TRBD1 (6 bases). Deletions cut 6 bases from V and 1 base from J, with 13 bases between. The CDR3 length is 14 residues. Germline-derived CDR1 and CDR2 are ENHRY and SYGVKD.

V and J are TRBV30 and TRBJ1-1, with D hard to call. V dropped 4 bases and J dropped 2 bases, with 11 bases sitting between them. Germline V gene sequence: CDR1 GTSNPN, CDR2 SVGIG (reference sequence). This CDR3 region has 13 residues. CDR3 nucleotide sequence: TGTGCCTGGACGGGGATGGGTAACACTGAAGCTTTCTTT. Translating gives CAWTGMGNTEAFF.

The J gene is TRBJ1-4, the V gene TRBV6-5; 7 nucleotides align to TRBD1. With 6 bases clipped from V and 8 bases from J, the junction kept 12 bases outside the gene matches. Germline V gene lookup returns CDR1 MNHEY and CDR2 SVGAGI. The CDR3 is made up of 15 amino acids. The CDR3 region has the DNA TGTGCCAGCAGAAGTTCGGGACAGAGCTGGGAAAAACTGTTTTTT. Translated, it gives CASRSSGQSWEKLFF.

This clone was recorded only once. This chain joins TRBV5-1 and TRBJ1-1; no reliable D call. The CDR3 runs 14 residues. Trimming shortened V by 1 base and J by 1 base, and 8 bases separated the two germline ends. Germline CDR1 and CDR2: SGHRS and YFSETQ. CDR3 sequence (DNA): TGCGCCAGCAGCTTGACAACACAGAACACTGAAGCTTTCTTT. Residues: CASSLTTQNTEAFF.

The chain combines TRBV13 with TRBJ2-7, with 14 bases that match TRBD2. The CDR3 has 18 amino acids. Germline V gives CDR1 PRHDT, CDR2 FYEKMQ (reference sequence). J lost 1 base, V lost 1 base, and 6 bases had no gene match. CDR3 amino acids: CASSLARLAGGGSYEQYF. DNA of the CDR3: TGTGCCAGCAGCTTAGCCCGACTAGCGGGGGGGGGTTCCTACGAGCAGTACTTC.

The rearrangement uses TRBV18 and TRBJ1-3, with D possibly being TRBD1 (5 bases). This CDR3 has 15 amino acids. V dropped 2 bases and J dropped 0 bases, with 8 bases sitting between them. The germline CDR1 and CDR2 sequences are KGHSH and LQKENI. The CDR3 region has the DNA TGTGCCAGCTCACCAGGGGCGAGCTCTGGAAACACCATATATTTT. As protein: CASSPGASSGNTIYF.

The chain couples TRBV6-4 to TRBJ2-2, with D hard to call. Germline V gene sequence: CDR1 MRHNA, CDR2 SNTAGT. V dropped 6 bases and J dropped 0 bases, with 5 bases sitting between them. The CDR3 consists of 13 residues. CDR3 sequence reads: CASRHSNTGELFF. The CDR3 DNA reads TGTGCCAGCAGACATTCGAACACCGGGGAGCTGTTTTTT.

This chain uses TRBV25-1 with TRBJ1-1, with a possible D match to TRBD1 (6 bases). V lost 3 bases to trimming and J lost 0 bases, with 11 bases between them. This CDR3 spans 15 amino acids. Germline values: CDR1 MGHDK, CDR2 SYGVNS. The CDR3 protein is CASSDGQILNTEAFF. The CDR3 nucleotides read TGTGCCAGCAGTGATGGACAGATATTGAACACTGAAGCTTTCTTT.

This clone was detected only once. This sequence joins TRBV6-1 and TRBJ2-5, with TRBD2 matching 8 bases. Germline V gene sequence: CDR1 MNHNS, CDR2 SASEGT. This CDR3 contains 15 residues. Germline trimming cut 9 bases from V and 0 bases from J; bases unmatched to any gene: 9. CDR3 bases: TGTGCCAGTGCGACTAGCGCAATTTACCAAGAGACCCAGTACTTC. Amino acids: CASATSAIYQETQYF.

V is TRBV11-3 and J is TRBJ2-5; a possible D gene is TRBD1 (6 bases). CDR3 length: 15 amino acids. Trimming took off 5 bases at V and 4 bases at J, with 17 bases between the two ends. CDR1 is SGHNT, CDR2 YENEEA, per germline. The DNA for the CDR3 is TGTGCCAGCAGCCCCCACAGGGCATCCACAGAGACCCAGTACTTC. Amino acids: CASSPHRASTETQYF.

CDR3 coding DNA: TGCAGCGTTCGTTCAAATGGGGAGCTGTTTTTT. It encodes CSVRSNGELFF. The chain uses TRBV29-1 and TRBJ2-2; D not resolved. The CDR3 consists of 11 residues. The V gene lost 5 bases and the J gene lost 8 bases, with 9 bases spanning the gap. Germline V CDR1 and CDR2: SQVTM, ANQGSEA.

The chain couples TRBV6-5 to TRBJ2-2, with D possibly being TRBD2 (6 bases). Trimming removed 8 bases from V and 1 base from J, with 14 bases in between. Germline CDR1 reads MNHEY; CDR2 reads SVGAGI. The CDR3 is 15 residues long. The CDR3 DNA sequence: TGTGCCAGCGCGGCGGGACTTCTGAACACCGGGGAGCTGTTTTTT. Amino acids: CASAAGLLNTGELFF.

The chain employs TRBV5-1 and TRBJ2-3, with D perhaps TRBD2 (6 bases). The germline V and J ends were trimmed by 2 bases and 0 bases, with 13 bases remaining between them. The CDR3 has 16 residues. CDR1 and CDR2 from the germline V gene are SGHRS and YFSETQ. CDR3 sequence: CASSFEIAASTDTQYF. Written as DNA, the CDR3 is TGCGCCAGCAGCTTCGAAATAGCGGCTAGCACAGATACGCAGTATTTT.

V gene TRBV5-1 combines with J gene TRBJ2-1; 7 bases map to TRBD1. Germline lookup yields CDR1 SGHRS and CDR2 YFSETQ. Germline trimming cut 7 bases from V and 8 bases from J; bases unmatched to any gene: 12. The CDR3 is 14 amino acids. The CDR3 DNA follows: TGCGCCAGCGCGGCCTTCGGGACAGTTGATGAGCAGTTCTTC. Its translation: CASAAFGTVDEQFF.

This clone has a count of ten or more. The genes are TRBV7-8 and TRBJ1-5; D perhaps matches TRBD1 (6 bases). This CDR3 spans 17 amino acids. V lost 6 bases and J 2 bases, leaving 20 bases between the germline ends. CDR1 and CDR2 (germline): SGHVS, FQNEAQ. CDR3 residues: CASSKSGTGLGNQPQHF. CDR3 in DNA: TGTGCCAGCAGTAAGAGCGGCACAGGGTTGGGCAATCAGCCCCAGCATTTT.

The rearrangement uses TRBV19 and TRBJ2-2, with TRBD2 identical over 10 bases. The CDR3 length is 19 residues. Trimming cost V 2 bases and J 7 bases; bases outside gene matches: 16. Germline CDR1 and CDR2: LNHDA and SQIVND (reference sequence). The CDR3 spells CASSILRGGAGGGNGELFF. CDR3 coding DNA: TGTGCCAGTAGTATACTTAGAGGCGGAGCGGGAGGGGGCAACGGGGAGCTGTTTTTT.